Below, 19 T cell receptor beta chains from the same sample are listed, as sequenced in a study of chemoradiotherapy in HPV16-positive cancers. Sequencing was performed with immunoSEQ multiplex PCR; in TCRdb, only in-frame clones are kept and a portion is missing. This table holds around 9,200 clones, roughly 80% found once. Sequences were derived from tumor tissue, sampled from a patient who underwent chemoradiotherapy. The origin of the receptors is a human donor with HPV-associated anogenital cancer.

The rearrangement uses TRBV14 and TRBJ2-7; TRBD2 matches at 13 bases. The J segment lost 2 bases and the V segment lost 0 bases, leaving 7 bases of the junction unmatched. CDR1 SGHDN and CDR2 FVKESK come from the germline V gene. The CDR3 spans 18 residues. The CDR3 DNA follows: TGTGCCAGCAGCCAAGAGAGTAGGGGACTAGCGGGAACCTACGAGCAGTACTTC. Its translation is CASSQESRGLAGTYEQYF.

This clone appeared a single time. The rearrangement links TRBV25-1 to TRBJ1-2; tentatively, D is TRBD1 (5 bases). Trimming removed 4 bases from V and 4 bases from J, with 10 bases in between. CDR3 length: 13 amino acids. The V gene's germline CDR1 is MGHDK and CDR2 SYGVNS. The chain's CDR3 is CASSAGTVYGYTF. The CDR3 nucleotides read TGTGCCAGCAGTGCCGGGACGGTCTATGGCTACACCTTC.

This clone is a singleton in its sample. The V gene is TRBV5-1, the J gene TRBJ2-4; TRBD1 might be the D (6 bases). The V end was cut by 4 bases, the J end by 0 bases, with 14 bases between. The CDR3 sequence is 16 residues long. Germline loops: CDR1 SGHRS, CDR2 YFSETQ. This CDR3 reads CASSHGQSLAKNIQYF. The CDR3 bases are TGCGCCAGCAGCCATGGACAGTCCCTAGCCAAAAACATTCAGTACTTC.

This chain connects TRBV14 to TRBJ1-1; the match to TRBD1 covers 7 bases. Per germline, CDR1 SGHDN and CDR2 FVKESK. The V segment lost 2 bases and the J segment 1 base; nucleotides outside the gene matches: 1. The CDR3 consists of 14 residues. The CDR3 protein is CASSQRQGNTEAFF. In nucleotides, the CDR3 is TGTGCCAGCAGCCAAAGACAGGGGAACACTGAAGCTTTCTTT.

The gene calls are TRBV5-1 and TRBJ2-1; D is uncertain. The length of the CDR3 is 13 residues. Trimming pared 2 bases from V and 4 bases from J, leaving 7 bases between. Germline V gives CDR1 SGHRS, CDR2 YFSETQ. The CDR3 nucleotides are TGCGCCAGCAGCTTTTCAGAGTACAATGAGCAGTTCTTC. It translates to CASSFSEYNEQFF.

CDR3 amino acids: CSAAAGTMNTEAFF. In DNA form, the CDR3 reads TGCAGCGCTGCGGCCGGAACAATGAACACTGAAGCTTTCTTT. This chain uses TRBV29-1 with TRBJ1-1; D gene ambiguous. The germline V and J ends were trimmed by 7 bases and 0 bases, with 15 bases remaining between them. Germline values: CDR1 SQVTM, CDR2 ANQGSEA. CDR3 size: 14 residues. The full variable domain, completed using reference TRBV29-1 and TRBJ1-1, is SAVISQKPSRDICQRGTSLTIQCQVDSQVTMMFWYRQQPGQSLTLIATANQGSEATYESGFVIDKFPISRPNLTFSTLTVSNMSPEDSSIYLCSAAAGTMNTEAFFGQGTRLTVV.

This clone is deemed large. The chain joins TRBV6-1 to TRBJ1-2; the D is unclear. V was pared by 2 bases and J by 3 bases, with 7 bases between. The CDR3 sequence is 13 residues long. CDR1 is MNHNS and CDR2 is SASEGT in the germline V gene. The CDR3 protein is CASSERQDYGYTF. The CDR3 DNA sequence: TGTGCCAGCAGTGAACGGCAGGACTATGGCTACACCTTC.

As DNA, the CDR3 is TGTGCCAGCTCACCACAATACGGGAGTTACGAGCAGTACTTC. Translation gives CASSPQYGSYEQYF. J is TRBJ2-7 and V is TRBV18, with a tentative D call TRBD2 (6 bases). The CDR3 runs 14 residues. Germline loops: CDR1 KGHSH, CDR2 LQKENI. With 1 base removed from V and 4 bases from J, the gap between germline ends came to 11 bases.

V gene TRBV7-2 combines with J gene TRBJ2-1; the D gene could be TRBD1 or TRBD2 (5 bases each). CDR3 length: 15 amino acids. V was shortened by 4 bases and J by 13 bases, with 23 bases between the two germline ends. Germline lookup yields CDR1 SGHTA and CDR2 FQGNSA. The CDR3 spells CASSSPGALSRVQFF. CDR3 in DNA: TGTGCCAGCAGCTCGCCCGGGGCCTTATCCCGGGTTCAGTTCTTC. Full variable domain (rest looked up from reference TRBV7-2 and TRBJ2-1): GAGVSQSPSNKVTEKGKDVELRCDPISGHTALYWYRQSLGQGLEFLIYFQGNSAPDKSGLPSDRFSAERTGGSVSTLTIQRTQQEDSAVYLCASSSPGALSRVQFFGPGTRLTVL.

The CDR3 region is CASSITGKGRLGNTIYF. DNA for the CDR3: TGTGCCAGTAGTATAACGGGCAAGGGGCGCCTCGGAAACACCATATATTTT. This chain connects TRBV19 to TRBJ1-3; a weak D match, TRBD1 (5 bases). Germline CDR1 LNHDA, CDR2 SQIVND (reference sequence). V was clipped by 2 bases and J by 4 bases, with 18 bases between them. This CDR3 contains 17 residues.

This sequence joins TRBV20-1 and TRBJ1-2; the D is unclear. V lost 2 bases and J 7 bases, leaving 8 bases between the germline ends. The CDR3 length is 11 residues. Looked up from germline, CDR1 is DFQATT and CDR2 is SNEGSKA (reference sequence). CDR3 DNA: TGCAGTGCTAGACCGCAGTTTGGCTACACCTTC. This translates into CSARPQFGYTF.

The rearrangement joins TRBV7-2 to TRBJ1-2; D gene uncertain. Between the trimmed V and J ends, which lost 3 bases and 2 bases, there was a span of 7 bases. CDR1 is SGHTA, CDR2 FQGNSA, per germline. CDR3 length: 13 amino acids. In DNA form, the CDR3 reads TGTGCCAGCAGCTTTGCTCCAAACTATGGCTACACCTTC. Its translation: CASSFAPNYGYTF.

This chain uses TRBV5-1 with TRBJ2-5, with a weak D call TRBD1 (6 bases). Trimming left V 2 bases short and J 2 bases short, with 13 bases between. Germline values: CDR1 SGHRS, CDR2 YFSETQ. The CDR3 spans 15 residues. The CDR3 protein is CASSFGDTGQETQYF. CDR3 in DNA: TGCGCCAGCAGCTTCGGGGATACAGGGCAAGAGACCCAGTACTTC. Variable domain in full (rest from reference TRBV5-1 and TRBJ2-5): KAGVTQTPRYLIKTRGQQVTLSCSPISGHRSVSWYQQTPGQGLQFLFEYFSETQRNKGNFPGRFSGRQFSNSRSEMNVSTLELGDSALYLCASSFGDTGQETQYFGPGTRLLVL.

The chain recombines TRBV13 with TRBJ2-3, with 8 bases aligning to TRBD2. The junction had 5 bases not matched to a gene; V was cut back by 0 bases and J by 0 bases. The CDR3 is 17 amino acids. The germline V gene encodes CDR1 PRHDT and CDR2 FYEKMQ (reference sequence). The CDR3 DNA is TGTGCCAGCAGCTTAGGGTTAGCGGGGCGTAGCACAGATACGCAGTATTTT. Translating gives CASSLGLAGRSTDTQYF.

For the CDR3, the DNA is TGTGCCAGTAAGAGTGGGGAGAGTCTGAACACTGAAGCTTTCTTT. Amino acid sequence: CASKSGESLNTEAFF. The J gene is TRBJ1-1, the V gene TRBV19; D unresolved. From germline, CDR1 is LNHDA and CDR2 SQIVND (reference sequence). Trimming cost V 7 bases and J 0 bases, with 15 bases left between them. The length of the CDR3 is 15 residues.

This clone was detected once. The J gene is TRBJ2-5, the V gene TRBV28; 8 bases line up with TRBD2. The CDR3 is 14 amino acids. Germline CDR1 and CDR2: MDHEN and SYDVKM. The V and J ends lost 8 bases and 5 bases, in that order; junction bases with no gene match: 10. CDR3 in amino acids: CASHPAGEWETQYF. CDR3 sequence (DNA): TGTGCCAGCCACCCAGCGGGAGAGTGGGAGACCCAGTACTTC.

The genes are TRBV4-1 and TRBJ1-6, with TRBD1 matching over 10 bases. Trimming took 0 bases from V and 8 from J; bases not matched to a gene: 1. Germline CDR1 reads MGHRA; CDR2 reads YSYEKL. The CDR3 length is 15 residues. The CDR3 sequence: CASSQEGQGHSPLHF. CDR3 sequence (DNA): TGCGCCAGCAGCCAAGAGGGACAGGGGCATTCACCCCTCCACTTT.

The chain combines TRBV6-5 with TRBJ2-4; 7 bases are a match to TRBD2. Germline CDR1 and CDR2: MNHEY and SVGAGI. The CDR3 loop spans 16 amino acids. J lost 3 bases, V lost 2 bases, and 7 bases had no gene match. The CDR3 nucleotides are TGTGCCAGCAGTTACACATGGGGGAGGGGCAAAAACATTCAGTACTTC. Translating gives CASSYTWGRGKNIQYF.

The rearrangement uses TRBV30 and TRBJ1-1, with D maybe TRBD1 (5 bases). The CDR3 is 12 amino acids. V lost 0 bases and J 7 bases, leaving 9 bases between the germline ends. CDR1 and CDR2 (germline): GTSNPN, SVGIG (reference sequence). The CDR3 sequence is CAWSVFRGEAFF. CDR3 coding DNA: TGTGCCTGGAGTGTATTTAGGGGTGAAGCTTTCTTT.